Listed below are T cell receptor beta chains from one sample, sequenced in a study of blood T cell repertoires in COVID-19. Measured with immunoSEQ multiplex PCR; TCRdb has only the in-frame clones, and not every one. The table includes around 80,000 clones, 60% to 75% detected once. Sequenced material: peripheral blood. The receptor source for this set is a man aged 50-60 years with active or convalescent COVID-19. Each CDR3 is given with its conserved first and last residue. Clone size is stated in some rows and not others, as once, few, many or a class when expanded.

j_call clone_size v_call cdr3_aa
TRBJ2-2 once TRBV9 CASSVAVTGELFF
TRBJ1-6 once TRBV2 CASTNRRVGINSPLHF
TRBJ2-7 medium-sized TRBV11-2 CASSQPGQLLSYEQYF
TRBJ2-2 NA TRBV7-3 CASSLDRGGTGELFF
TRBJ2-5 NA TRBV7-7 CASSLAGTSGGETQYF
TRBJ2-4 NA TRBV6-5 CASGLAGEGIQYF
TRBJ2-1 NA TRBV7-2 CASSFPGVNEQFF
TRBJ2-3 NA TRBV10-1 CASSESRTGLTDTQYF
TRBJ2-1 NA TRBV12-3/TRBV12-4 CASTYRSLLWQFF
TRBJ1-5 NA TRBV19 CASSIYRTGVNQPQHF
TRBJ1-1 NA TRBV6-5 CASSSDSYEAFF
TRBJ2-2 once TRBV5-8 CASSLDPGGYTGELFF
TRBJ1-2 NA TRBV7-9 CASSLVTAHGYTF
TRBJ1-3 NA TRBV4-3 CASSHVDRDSGNTIYF
TRBJ2-2 many TRBV10-1 CASSEPPWTSGGDGELFF
TRBJ2-7 NA TRBV5-5 CASSLDSGGAYEQYF
TRBJ1-4 few TRBV6-5 CASSYSGRDEKLFF
TRBJ2-7 once TRBV27 CASSPDLGPPYEQYF
TRBJ2-3 NA TRBV6-1 CASSEARGGTDTQYF
TRBJ1-2 NA TRBV7-2 CASSLARDRGYTF
TRBJ2-5 few TRBV10-2 CASSEERRTQYF
TRBJ2-6 NA TRBV5-1 CASSLPGTGGAGANVLTF
TRBJ1-5 NA TRBV5-1 CASSKDTGNNQPQHF
TRBJ1-1 NA TRBV29-1 CSVYQFEAFF
TRBJ1-2 NA TRBV4-1 CASSQRPGQGNYGYTF
TRBJ1-3 NA TRBV30 CAWASGQVGNTIYF
TRBJ1-1 NA TRBV3-1/TRBV3-2 CASSTGFTNTEAFF
TRBJ1-3 NA TRBV18 CASSPGQATSGNTIYF
TRBJ1-5 few TRBV10-1 CASPIGEVNQPQHF
TRBJ2-3 NA TRBV11-2 CASSLFRLAASGVADTQYF
TRBJ2-7 NA TRBV7-9 CASSLLGGTSGSSYEQYF